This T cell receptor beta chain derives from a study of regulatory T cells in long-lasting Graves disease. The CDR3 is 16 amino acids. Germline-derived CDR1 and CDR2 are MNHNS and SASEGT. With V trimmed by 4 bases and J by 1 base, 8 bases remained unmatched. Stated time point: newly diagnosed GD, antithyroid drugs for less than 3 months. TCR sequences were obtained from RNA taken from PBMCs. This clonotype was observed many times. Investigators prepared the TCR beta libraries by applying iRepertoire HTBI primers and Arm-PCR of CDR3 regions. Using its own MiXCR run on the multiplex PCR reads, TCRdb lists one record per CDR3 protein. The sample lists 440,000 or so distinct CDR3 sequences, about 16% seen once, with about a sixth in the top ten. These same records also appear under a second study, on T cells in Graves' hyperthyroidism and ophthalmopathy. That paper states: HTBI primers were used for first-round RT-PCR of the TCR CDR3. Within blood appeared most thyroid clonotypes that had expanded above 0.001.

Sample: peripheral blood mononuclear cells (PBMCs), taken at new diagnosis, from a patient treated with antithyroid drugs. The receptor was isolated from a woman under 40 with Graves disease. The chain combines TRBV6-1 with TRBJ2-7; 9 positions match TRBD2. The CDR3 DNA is TGTGCCAGCAGTGCGGTTGGCGCGGGAGGGTCCTACGAGCAGTACTTC. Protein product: CASSAVGAGGSYEQYF.